The clone carrying this T cell receptor beta chain was seen many times. Its antigen remains unidentified. Germline V gene sequence: CDR1 LGHDT, CDR2 YNNKEL (reference sequence). The CDR3 runs 13 residues. V shed 8 bases and J shed 0 bases, with 11 bases lying between them. No treatment of any kind had been given to any patient before thyroid surgery. Per the study methods: The study built a papillary thyroid cancer distant-metastasis classifier from CDR3 differences across clinicopathological groups. TCRdb re-processed the PCR reads through MiXCR. The authors' filters were not applied to this entry. The sample yields around 27,000 clones, about 15% seen once. The sample comes from a study of metastatic and nonmetastatic thyroid tumors. For the study at large: Where malignant and benign thyroid patients were concerned, repertoires were compared across blood and tumor or nodule tissue.

Study-wide findings and caveats: Within blood and tumor, benign nodules reportedly had significantly lower TCR beta diversity than malignant thyroid tumors did.

The chain is built from TRBV3-1 and TRBJ2-7, with D uncertain. The sample taken for sequencing was blood. The source of this sequence is a female donor with papillary thyroid cancer or a benign thyroid nodule (not recorded which). Some clones in this sample may be carry-over from other donors' samples. CDR3 region: CASLDGNSYEQYF. As DNA, the CDR3 is TGTGCCAGCCTGGACGGTAACTCCTACGAGCAGTACTTC.